This is a list of T cell receptor beta chains from one sample in a study of blood T cell repertoires in COVID-19. Clones were sequenced by immunoSEQ multiplex PCR, and TCRdb holds only the in-frame ones, with some missing. This table holds a few hundred thousand clones, about 86% found once. The sample was peripheral blood. The receptor source for this set is a woman aged 70-85 years with COVID-19, enrolled during active disease. CDR3s include the opening cysteine and the closing phenylalanine or tryptophan. D genes are given only for firm matches. Not all rows give a size; the values are once, few, many and, for expanded clones, a class.

v_gene,j_gene,abundance,d_gene,CDR3nt,CDR3aa
TRBV5-6,TRBJ1-2,once,NA,TGTGCCAGCAACTTCTGGGGGGGCCATGGCTACACCTTC,CASNFWGGHGYTF
TRBV30,TRBJ2-1,NA,NA,TGTGCCTGGAGTGTGGTCAGGGTAAATGAGCAGTTCTTC,CAWSVVRVNEQFF
TRBV9,TRBJ2-7,once,TRBD1,TGTGCCAGCAGCCCCGGGGACAGGGTTTTCTACGAGCAGTACTTC,CASSPGDRVFYEQYF
TRBV5-1,TRBJ1-1,NA,NA,TGCGCCAGCAGCTTGGGTTCCCCCGGGACTGAAGCTTTCTTT,CASSLGSPGTEAFF
TRBV7-9,TRBJ2-7,NA,NA,TGTGCCAGCGGGCTGGGGGGTAACGAGCAGTACTTC,CASGLGGNEQYF
TRBV7-9,TRBJ1-2,NA,NA,TGTGCCAGCAGCGCCGAGAACTATGGCTACACCTTC,CASSAENYGYTF
TRBV2,TRBJ1-3,NA,NA,TGTGCCAGCAGGTACTCTGGAAACACCATATATTTT,CASRYSGNTIYF
TRBV9,TRBJ1-2,NA,TRBD1,TGTGCCAGCAGCGTAAATACAGGGGCGCCATATGGCTACACCTTC,CASSVNTGAPYGYTF
TRBV7-9,TRBJ1-2,NA,NA,TGTGCCAGCAGCTTCCCAACAGGGAACTATGGCTACACCTTC,CASSFPTGNYGYTF
TRBV29-1,TRBJ2-1,NA,TRBD2,TGCAGCGTGACGCTAGCGGCAACCTACAATGAGCAGTTCTTC,CSVTLAATYNEQFF
TRBV24-1,TRBJ1-2,NA,NA,TGTGCCACCAGTGACACGGGGGGAAATGGCTACACCTTC,CATSDTGGNGYTF
TRBV10-3,TRBJ2-3,once,NA,TGTGCCATCACCGAGGAGGCTAGCACAGATACGCAGTATTTT,CAITEEASTDTQYF
TRBV27,TRBJ1-2,many,NA,TGTGCCAGCAGTTCACCCCTGCAGGCCGGCAGGGCAGGTGGCTACACCTTC,CASSSPLQAGRAGGYTF
TRBV5-5,TRBJ2-1,NA,TRBD2,TGTGCCAGCAGCCAGTCACCTAGCGGATACTACAATGAGCAGTTCTTC,CASSQSPSGYYNEQFF
TRBV28,TRBJ2-1,NA,TRBD2,TGTGCCAGCAGTCGAGCGGGGGGCCAGAGAAATGAGCAGTTCTTC,CASSRAGGQRNEQFF
TRBV5-6,TRBJ1-4,once,TRBD1,TGTGCCAGCAGCCCCGGACAGGGGGCAGGCGAAAAACTGTTTTTT,CASSPGQGAGEKLFF
TRBV7-6,TRBJ2-2,NA,TRBD2,TGTGCCAGCAGCGTGATTAGCGGGGGGAATGCCGGGGAGCTGTTTTTT,CASSVISGGNAGELFF
TRBV14,TRBJ1-2,NA,NA,TGTGCCAGCAGCCCCGGACAGACCCATGGCTACACCTTC,CASSPGQTHGYTF
TRBV18,TRBJ1-5,NA,NA,TGTGCCAGCTCCCTTGAGAATCAGCCCCAGCATTTT,CASSLENQPQHF
TRBV12-5,TRBJ1-1,NA,NA,TGTGCTAGTGGTTCCTTCCTAGGGGGGGTAAGGCTCACTGAAGCTTTCTTT,CASGSFLGGVRLTEAFF
TRBV9,TRBJ2-7,once,NA,TGTGCCAGCAGCGCCAACACCTACGAGCAGTACTTC,CASSANTYEQYF
TRBV4-2,TRBJ1-2,few,TRBD1,TGTGCCAGCAGCCAAGAACAGGGGGGGGGTAGGTATGGCTACACCTTC,CASSQEQGGGRYGYTF
TRBV4-1,TRBJ2-5,NA,TRBD2,TGCGCCAGCAGCCAAGAAGGCATGGGACTAGTTGGGGAGACCCAGTACTTC,CASSQEGMGLVGETQYF
TRBV6-5,TRBJ2-5,NA,TRBD1,TGTGCCAGCAGCCGAACAGGGGCGCATAAAGAGACCCAGTACTTC,CASSRTGAHKETQYF
TRBV4-3,TRBJ2-5,few,NA,TGCGCCAGCAGCCAAGTTCCTGGAGGAGAGACCCAGTACTTC,CASSQVPGGETQYF
TRBV5-4,TRBJ1-5,NA,NA,TGTGCCAGCAGCTTGGAAGGGGCAGGGCAGCCCCAGCATTTT,CASSLEGAGQPQHF
TRBV5-1,TRBJ2-7,NA,TRBD1,TGCGCCACCTCGCTTTCGGGACAGTCCTACGAGCAGTACTTC,CATSLSGQSYEQYF
TRBV5-1,TRBJ2-1,NA,TRBD2,TGCGCCAGCAGCTGGCGCGGGGGGGGCCGGGCGAATGAGCAGTTCTTC,CASSWRGGGRANEQFF
TRBV5-1,TRBJ1-2,NA,TRBD1,TGCGCCAGCAGCTTGAATTCCGGGACAGACTATGGCTACACCTTC,CASSLNSGTDYGYTF
TRBV3-1/TRBV3-2,TRBJ2-3,NA,NA,TGTGCCAGCAGCTACCGGACAGGCACAGATACGCAGTATTTT,CASSYRTGTDTQYF
TRBV27,TRBJ2-3,NA,TRBD2,TGTGCCAGCAGCTGGAGGGGCGGGGGGTCAGATACGCAGTATTTT,CASSWRGGGSDTQYF
TRBV4-3,TRBJ2-3,NA,NA,TGCGCCAGCAGCCTACAGGGGGGGATTCAAGATACGCAGTATTTT,CASSLQGGIQDTQYF
TRBV20-1,TRBJ2-7,once,NA,TGCAGTGCTAGTACGCACCGGGACGAGCAGTACTTC,CSASTHRDEQYF
TRBV7-9,TRBJ2-4,NA,TRBD2,TGTGCCAGCAGCAAAGGGGAGGGGCCAAGGGTTAACTTC,CASSKGEGPRVNF
TRBV24-1,TRBJ2-3,once,NA,TGTGCCACCAGTGACCCCACTATTGCCGATACGCAGTATTTT,CATSDPTIADTQYF
TRBV2,TRBJ2-1,NA,TRBD1,TGTGCCAGCAGGGGCCTCGGGACAGGCCCGGAGTACAATGAGCAGTTCTTC,CASRGLGTGPEYNEQFF
TRBV5-1,TRBJ2-7,NA,TRBD2,TGCGCCAGCAGCTTGGCCGTGACTAGCGGGGCCTACGAGCAGTACTTC,CASSLAVTSGAYEQYF
TRBV10-3,TRBJ1-1,NA,TRBD1,TGTGCCATCAGCCCGACAGGGATGAACACTGAAGCTTTCTTT,CAISPTGMNTEAFF
TRBV5-1,TRBJ2-7,NA,NA,TGCGCCAGCAGCTTGAGCGATTTCTACGAGCAGTACTTC,CASSLSDFYEQYF
TRBV5-1,TRBJ1-1,NA,TRBD1,TGCGCCAGCAGCACGGGACAGGGCGGTTCTGAAGCTTTCTTT,CASSTGQGGSEAFF
TRBV21-1,TRBJ2-3,NA,NA,TGTGCCAGCAGCAGGGAGGAAACCACAGATACGCAGTATTTT,CASSREETTDTQYF
TRBV6-5,TRBJ1-6,NA,NA,TGTGCCAGCAGGGACCGCTCCCGGGGTTCACCCCTCCACTTT,CASRDRSRGSPLHF
TRBV19,TRBJ1-4,NA,NA,TGTGCCAGTAGTATCGGGGAAGCAACTAATGAAAAACTGTTTTTT,CASSIGEATNEKLFF
TRBV11-2,TRBJ2-1,NA,NA,TGTGCCAGCAGCTTAGAGTCCCCCCTCTACAATGAGCAGTTCTTC,CASSLESPLYNEQFF
TRBV18,TRBJ1-1,NA,NA,TGTGCCAGCTCACCGGGGGACTTCCGGGCTTTCTTT,CASSPGDFRAFF
TRBV24-1,TRBJ2-3,NA,TRBD2,TGTGCCACCAGTGATCCCAGCGGGGCGGCAGATACGCAGTATTTT,CATSDPSGAADTQYF
TRBV9,TRBJ1-1,NA,NA,TGTGCCAGCAGCGGACTTCTTAACACTGAAGCTTTCTTT,CASSGLLNTEAFF
TRBV5-1,TRBJ2-7,NA,NA,TGCGCCAGCAGCTTGGGACAGCTCCTCTACGAGCAGTACTTC,CASSLGQLLYEQYF
TRBV29-1,TRBJ2-1,NA,TRBD1,TGCAGCGTTATTACAGGGGTGCCCTACAATGAGCAGTTCTTC,CSVITGVPYNEQFF
TRBV11-2,TRBJ2-7,NA,TRBD2,TGTGCCAGCAGCTCGGGACTAGCGGGGGGGTACGAGCAGTACTTC,CASSSGLAGGYEQYF
TRBV5-5,TRBJ2-5,once,TRBD2,TGTGCCAGCAGCATTAGCGGGGGGCCGTGGGAGACCCAGTACTTC,CASSISGGPWETQYF
TRBV27,TRBJ2-1,NA,TRBD1,TGTGCCAGCAGTACAACAGGGGGCCTTGAGCAGTTCTTC,CASSTTGGLEQFF
TRBV5-8,TRBJ1-2,NA,NA,TGTGCCAGCAGCTTCCTCTATGGTGGCTACACCTTC,CASSFLYGGYTF
TRBV25-1,TRBJ1-1,NA,NA,TGTGCCAGCAGTGAATCGGGGGAGAACACTGAAGCTTTCTTT,CASSESGENTEAFF
TRBV4-3,TRBJ1-2,NA,TRBD1,TGCGCCAGCAGCACCGTTGAGGGGGCGACATATGGCTACACCTTC,CASSTVEGATYGYTF
TRBV20-1,TRBJ2-1,once,TRBD1,TGCAGTGCTTCAGGGGGCAATGAGCAGTTCTTC,CSASGGNEQFF
TRBV27,TRBJ1-1,NA,NA,TGTGCCAGCAGTTTAAATCAGGGATCGACCACTGAAGCTTTCTTT,CASSLNQGSTTEAFF
TRBV11-1,TRBJ2-5,once,NA,TGTGCCAGCAGCTTAGCCTACAGGCCGTACACGGGAGAGACCCAGTACTTC,CASSLAYRPYTGETQYF
TRBV5-1,TRBJ2-6,once,NA,TGCGCCAGCAGCCCTCCCGGGGCCAACGTCCTGACTTTC,CASSPPGANVLTF
TRBV2,TRBJ1-1,NA,NA,TGTGCCAGCAGTGTCCCCCCAGGGTATCGGACTGAAGCTTTCTTT,CASSVPPGYRTEAFF